A single sample is the source of the 13 T cell receptor beta chains below, sequenced in a study of blood T cell repertoires in COVID-19. TCRdb's table, derived via immunoSEQ multiplex PCR, lists solely in-frame clones and lacks some. The repertoire includes about 80,000 clones, approximately 78% of them detected once, and approximately 33% sits in the top ten. The sequenced sample consisted of peripheral blood. The receptors derive from a woman in her 70s with acute or convalescent COVID-19.

The chain uses TRBV18 and TRBJ1-1; weak D call: TRBD1 (6 bases). Per the germline V gene, CDR1 is KGHSH and CDR2 is LQKENI. The CDR3 has 14 amino acids. Trimming cost V 4 bases and J 0 bases, with 9 bases left between them. The CDR3 DNA sequence: TGTGCCAGCTCACTGACAGGAGTGAACACTGAAGCTTTCTTT. Encoded protein: CASSLTGVNTEAFF.

This chain joins TRBV27 and TRBJ1-5; possibly TRBD1 for D (5 bases). Germline CDR1 reads MNHEY; CDR2 reads SMNVEV (reference sequence). CDR3 size: 16 residues. The ends were cut back, 5 bases at V and 4 bases at J, with 18 bases in the middle. The CDR3 protein is CASSPKGLGANQPQHF. CDR3 in DNA: TGTGCCAGCAGTCCAAAAGGTTTAGGGGCTAATCAGCCCCAGCATTTT.

The rearrangement joins TRBV6-6 to TRBJ1-3; D unresolved. From germline, CDR1 is MNHNY and CDR2 SVGAGI (reference sequence). The CDR3 runs 15 residues. V lost 1 base and J lost 1, with 8 bases in between. The CDR3 reads CASSYYTRSGNTIYF. In DNA form, the CDR3 reads TGTGCCAGCAGTTACTATACCCGGTCTGGAAACACCATATATTTT.

The V gene is TRBV7-8, the J gene TRBJ1-6; D remains ambiguous. Per the germline V gene, CDR1 is SGHVS and CDR2 is FQNEAQ. Trimming removed 3 bases at V and 7 bases at J, with 7 bases between. The CDR3 is made up of 13 amino acids. Here the CDR3 DNA reads TGTGCCAGCAGCTTTTCCCAAAATTCACCCCTCCACTTT. It translates to CASSFSQNSPLHF. The whole variable domain, remainder taken from reference TRBV7-8 and TRBJ1-6, is GAGVSQSPRYKVAKRGQDVALRCDPISGHVSLFWYQQALGQGPEFLTYFQNEAQLDKSGLPSDRFFAERPEGSVSTLKIQRTQQEDSAVYLCASSFSQNSPLHFGNGTRLTVT.

This chain connects TRBV6-6 to TRBJ1-2; TRBD1 matches at 8 bases. The V gene end was trimmed by 4 bases and the J gene end by 7 bases; junction bases not matched to a gene: 8. The CDR3 is 14 residues long. Germline values: CDR1 MNHNY, CDR2 SVGAGI (reference sequence). CDR3 coding DNA: TGTGCCAGCAGTTCCAGGGCAGGGGGCTCTGGCTACACCTTC. It specifies CASSSRAGGSGYTF.

V usage is TRBV7-2 and J usage is TRBJ1-1; D is unclear. In germline, CDR1 is SGHTA, CDR2 FQGNSA. V was trimmed by 1 base and J by 1 base, leaving 7 bases between them. The CDR3 extends over 14 amino acids. The CDR3 spells CASSLVSTNTEAFF. The CDR3 bases are TGTGCCAGCAGCTTAGTGAGCACGAACACTGAAGCTTTCTTT.

The V call is TRBV5-1, the J call TRBJ1-2; the D gene is possibly TRBD1 (6 bases). This CDR3 spans 15 amino acids. The V gene lost 0 bases and the J gene lost 5 bases, with 14 bases spanning the gap. CDR1 and CDR2 from the germline V gene are SGHRS and YFSETQ. In DNA, the CDR3 is TGCGCCAGCAGCTTGGACCAAGGCCAGGGGTATGGCTACACCTTC. Translation: CASSLDQGQGYGYTF.

V gene TRBV6-6 combines with J gene TRBJ1-1; perhaps TRBD1 as D (5 bases). CDR3 length: 14 amino acids. From germline, CDR1 is MNHNY and CDR2 SVGAGI (reference sequence). Trimming left V 2 bases short and J 4 bases short, with 11 bases between. The CDR3 spells CASSYGGSSTEAFF. The CDR3, as DNA: TGTGCCAGCAGTTACGGGGGGTCGAGCACTGAAGCTTTCTTT.

The CDR3 protein is CASSFELALYNEQFF. The CDR3 bases are TGTGCCAGCAGCTTCGAGCTAGCGCTTTACAATGAGCAGTTCTTC. The chain carries TRBV5-4 and TRBJ2-1; a weak D match, TRBD2 (6 bases). The CDR3 loop spans 15 amino acids. Germline V gene sequence: CDR1 SGHNT, CDR2 YYREEE (reference sequence). Trimming stripped 2 bases from V and 4 bases from J, with 13 bases between.

This clone was picked up a small number of times. The rearrangement uses TRBV6-5 and TRBJ1-6, with D possibly being TRBD1 (5 bases). CDR3 length: 15 amino acids. V was shortened by 0 bases and J by 9 bases, with 12 bases between the two germline ends. Germline-derived CDR1 and CDR2 are MNHEY and SVGAGI. CDR3 loop: CASSYSGGGFSPLHF. The CDR3 bases are TGTGCCAGCAGTTACTCGGGGGGGGGTTTTTCACCCCTCCACTTT.

This clone has just a few counts. The sample carries other DNA sequences with the same CDR3. This chain links TRBV9 with TRBJ2-5, with 7 bases matching TRBD1. J gave up 1 base and V 0 bases, and 3 bases lay outside the gene matches. The CDR3 runs 15 residues. Germline CDR1 SGDLS, CDR2 YYNGEE. CDR3 sequence (DNA): TGTGCCAGCAGCGTAGGCAGGGGGTTCCAAGAGACCCAGTACTTC. Translating it yields CASSVGRGFQETQYF. Based on the CDR3 plus reference TRBV9 and TRBJ2-5, the full variable domain is DSGVTQTPKHLITATGQRVTLRCSPRSGDLSVYWYQQSLDQGLQFLIQYYNGEERAKGNILERFSAQQFPDLHSELNLSSLELGDSALYFCASSVGRGFQETQYFGPGTRLLVL.

The chain employs TRBV12-2 and TRBJ1-1; no check of the table's D call, TRBD1, against the DNA was made. TRBV12-2 is shown as a pseudogene. The CDR3 runs 15 residues. In DNA, the CDR3 is TGTGCAAGTCGCTTAAACGGACAGCTGAACACTGAAGCTTTCTTT. Amino acids: CASRLNGQLNTEAFF.

The chain joins TRBV2 to TRBJ2-2; 9 bases fit TRBD2. Trimming removed 4 bases from V and 4 bases from J; junction bases left unmatched: 4. The germline CDR1 and CDR2 sequences are SNHLY and FYNNEI. The CDR3 covers 15 residues. CDR3 amino acids: CASSGAGGSTGELFF. The CDR3 DNA follows: TGTGCCAGCAGTGGGGCGGGAGGGAGCACCGGGGAGCTGTTTTTT.